These 14 T cell receptor beta chains originate from one sample sequenced in a study of blood T cell repertoires in COVID-19. The protocol was immunoSEQ multiplex PCR, while the TCRdb copy is restricted to in-frame clones and leaves out a portion. Among some 270,000 clones listed, 84% were seen once. The sequenced sample consisted of peripheral blood. The receptors stem from a woman between 40 and 55 years old who had recovered from COVID-19.

This clone showed up just once. The chain employs TRBV6-5 and TRBJ1-2; unclear D gene. There are 13 residues in the CDR3. V lost 2 bases to trimming and J lost 2 bases, with 6 bases between them. The germline V gene encodes CDR1 MNHEY and CDR2 SVGAGI. DNA of the CDR3: TGTGCCAGCAGTTACGGGCAGAACTATGGCTACACCTTC. This encodes CASSYGQNYGYTF.

The chain recombines TRBV3-1 (or the pseudogene TRBV3-2) with TRBJ1-1, with D uncertain. The CDR3 is 13 residues long. V was shortened by 8 bases and J by 4 bases, with 14 bases between the two germline ends. Germline CDR1 and CDR2: LGHDT and YNNKEL (reference sequence). The CDR3 DNA is TGTGCCAGCGCCTCACCAGGTTTCACTGAAGCTTTCTTT. This translates into CASASPGFTEAFF.

V gene TRBV19 combines with J gene TRBJ1-5; unclear D gene. V lost 6 bases to trimming and J lost 1 base, with 13 bases between them. This CDR3 contains 15 residues. The V gene's germline CDR1 is LNHDA and CDR2 SQIVND (reference sequence). In DNA, the CDR3 is TGTGCCAGTAGCCGGACTGGTGGGAGCAATCAGCCCCAGCATTTT. Its translation is CASSRTGGSNQPQHF.

Details on this clone: The sample contains more than one DNA sequence encoding this CDR3. The gene calls are TRBV18 and TRBJ2-5; TRBD1 matches at 12 bases. Germline V gene sequence: CDR1 KGHSH, CDR2 LQKENI. After removal of 3 bases from V and 5 bases from J, the junction contained 1 base not matched to a gene. The CDR3 loop spans 14 amino acids. As DNA, the CDR3 is TGTGCCAGCTCACCTGGGACAGGGGGCGAGACCCAGTACTTC. Translation: CASSPGTGGETQYF.

The chain links TRBV3-1 (or the pseudogene TRBV3-2) to TRBJ2-7, with TRBD2 matching 7 bases. Germline V gene lookup returns CDR1 LGHDT and CDR2 YNNKEL (reference sequence). The CDR3 totals 14 residues. The V segment lost 4 bases and the J segment 5 bases; nucleotides outside the gene matches: 8. CDR3 protein: CASSPGGGVDEQYF. The CDR3 DNA reads TGTGCCAGCAGCCCCGGTGGGGGGGTCGACGAGCAGTACTTC.

The chain uses TRBV18 and TRBJ2-7; possible D gene TRBD2, 5 bases. The CDR3 has 13 residues. Between the trimmed V and J ends, which lost 3 bases and 4 bases, there was a span of 10 bases. Looked up from germline, CDR1 is KGHSH and CDR2 is LQKENI. The DNA for the CDR3 is TGTGCCAGCTCACCTAGGACTGGTTACGAGCAGTACTTC. The encoded protein is CASSPRTGYEQYF.

The chain joins TRBV11-2 to TRBJ1-2, with 7 bases identical to TRBD1. The V gene's germline CDR1 is SGHAT and CDR2 FQNNGV. The V segment lost 0 bases and the J segment 3 bases; nucleotides outside the gene matches: 10. There are 17 residues in the CDR3. The DNA for the CDR3 is TGTGCCAGCAGCTTAGATGGGGCAGGGGGTAGTTACTATGGCTACACCTTC. Translated, it gives CASSLDGAGGSYYGYTF.

The V and J genes are TRBV28 and TRBJ1-3; 7 nucleotides agree with TRBD1. Germline-derived CDR1 and CDR2 are MDHEN and SYDVKM. The trim removed 4 bases at V and 4 bases at J, leaving 10 bases unmatched. This CDR3 region has 16 residues. The CDR3 spells CASSSPSGGNGNTIYF. DNA of the CDR3: TGTGCCAGCAGTTCCCCCTCAGGGGGGAACGGAAACACCATATATTTT.

V and J are TRBV6-1 and TRBJ1-6; no firm D call. The CDR3 extends over 14 amino acids. CDR1 is MNHNS, CDR2 SASEGT, per germline. The germline V and J ends were trimmed by 3 bases and 10 bases, with 13 bases remaining between them. The CDR3 DNA sequence: TGTGCCAGCAGTGAGGGCTGGGCTGGATCACCCCTCCACTTT. Protein: CASSEGWAGSPLHF.

The chain carries TRBV5-1 and TRBJ2-3; 9 nucleotides agree with TRBD2. CDR3 length equals 16 residues. V lost 0 bases to trimming and J lost 2 bases; unmatched junction nucleotides: 4. Germline CDR1 is SGHRS and CDR2 is YFSETQ. The CDR3 coding sequence is TGCGCCAGCAGCTTGGCTAGCGGGACCTCCACAGATACGCAGTATTTT. Its translation is CASSLASGTSTDTQYF. Using reference TRBV5-1 and TRBJ2-3 for the parts outside the CDR3, the full variable domain is KAGVTQTPRYLIKTRGQQVTLSCSPISGHRSVSWYQQTPGQGLQFLFEYFSETQRNKGNFPGRFSGRQFSNSRSEMNVSTLELGDSALYLCASSLASGTSTDTQYFGPGTRLTVL.

This clone was found a few times. The genes are TRBV9 and TRBJ2-3, with 7 bases matching TRBD1. The CDR3 runs to 18 residues. V was clipped by 0 bases and J by 0 bases; unmatched bases: 10. The germline V gene encodes CDR1 SGDLS and CDR2 YYNGEE. CDR3 in DNA: TGTGCCAGCAGCGTAGGAACAGGGGTCATAACTAGCACAGATACGCAGTATTTT. Protein product: CASSVGTGVITSTDTQYF.

The chain is built from TRBV28 and TRBJ2-7; D is uncertain. V was cut by 7 bases and J by 4 bases, with 20 bases left in between. This CDR3 contains 15 residues. CDR1 and CDR2 from the germline V gene are MDHEN and SYDVKM. This CDR3 reads CASTNPLRNLYEQYF. DNA of the CDR3: TGTGCCAGCACCAATCCTCTGAGGAATTTATACGAGCAGTACTTC.

The rearrangement links TRBV28 to TRBJ2-7, with unresolved D. V lost 8 bases and J lost 6, with 17 bases in between. CDR1 MDHEN and CDR2 SYDVKM come from the germline V gene. The CDR3 spans 13 residues. The CDR3 DNA sequence: TGTGCCAGCGGGCCCCACCCAAGGCCCGAGCAGTACTTC. Protein: CASGPHPRPEQYF.

A single count supports this clone. This chain joins TRBV6-1 and TRBJ1-5; 12 bases are a match to TRBD1. This CDR3 has 18 amino acids. Unmatched junction bases numbered 9, after V lost 4 bases and J lost 2 bases. In germline, CDR1 is MNHNS, CDR2 SASEGT. In DNA, the CDR3 is TGTGCCAGCAGTGTCGGGACAGGGGGCCTAATGGGCAATCAGCCCCAGCATTTT. This sequence encodes CASSVGTGGLMGNQPQHF.